Shown below are 14 T cell receptor beta chains from a single sample sequenced in a study of T cell changes during pregnancy in multiple sclerosis. Produced via immunoSEQ multiplex PCR; TCRdb's table is partial and in-frame only. This sample yields roughly 70,000 clones, of which around 94% are seen a single time; less than 3.5% belongs to the top ten. The sequenced sample was peripheral blood, obtained in the third trimester of pregnancy. The receptors originated from a female donor in good health, enrolled as a control in a pregnancy study.

The J gene is TRBJ1-4, the V gene TRBV15; 10 positions agree with TRBD1. V lost 0 bases, J lost 8 bases, and 6 bases stayed unmatched. The CDR3 is made up of 16 amino acids. CDR1 is LNHNV and CDR2 is YYDKDF in the germline V gene (reference sequence). The CDR3 here is CATSRDSGQGDEKLFF. CDR3 bases: TGTGCCACCAGCAGAGATTCCGGACAGGGGGACGAAAAACTGTTTTTT. The whole variable domain, filled in from reference TRBV15 and TRBJ1-4, reads DAMVIQNPRYQVTQFGKPVTLSCSQTLNHNVMYWYQQKSSQAPKLLFHYYDKDFNNEADTPDNFQSRRPNTSFCFLDIRSPGLGDTAMYLCATSRDSGQGDEKLFFGSGTQLSVL.

V is TRBV4-1 and J is TRBJ1-5; 7 positions agree with TRBD1. The ends lost 5 bases at V and 7 bases at J; junction bases unmatched: 8. Germline assignment: CDR1 MGHRA and CDR2 YSYEKL. The CDR3 is made up of 14 amino acids. Here the CDR3 reads CASSSRGSEQPQHF. CDR3 nucleotides: TGCGCCAGCAGCTCCAGGGGGAGCGAGCAGCCCCAGCATTTT.

The chain links TRBV5-1 to TRBJ2-5; D is undetermined. The CDR3 has 15 amino acids. Trimming took off 0 bases at V and 0 bases at J, with 9 bases between the two ends. Germline CDR1 reads SGHRS; CDR2 reads YFSETQ. CDR3 sequence reads: CASSLGPGYQETQYF. DNA of the CDR3: TGCGCCAGCAGCTTGGGTCCGGGTTACCAAGAGACCCAGTACTTC.

The V and J genes are TRBV27 and TRBJ1-6; the match to TRBD1 covers 9 bases. Germline assignment: CDR1 MNHEY and CDR2 SMNVEV (reference sequence). The J segment lost 5 bases and the V segment lost 2 bases, leaving 1 base of the junction unmatched. The CDR3 consists of 15 residues. For the CDR3, the DNA is TGTGCCAGCAGTTTACGGACAGGGGATAATTCACCCCTCCACTTT. Translated, it gives CASSLRTGDNSPLHF.

This chain joins TRBV2 and TRBJ1-4; tentative D call: TRBD1 (5 bases). The length of the CDR3 is 16 residues. CDR1 SNHLY and CDR2 FYNNEI come from the germline V gene. The germline V and J ends were trimmed by 2 bases and 0 bases, with 10 bases remaining between them. The CDR3 DNA is TGTGCCAGCAGTGAACTAGTGACAGCAACTAATGAAAAACTGTTTTTT. Its translation: CASSELVTATNEKLFF.

The chain joins TRBV11-3 to TRBJ2-1; 8 positions match TRBD2. Trimming cost V 4 bases and J 4 bases; bases outside gene matches: 12. The CDR3 runs 17 residues. Germline assignment: CDR1 SGHNT and CDR2 YENEEA. The CDR3 DNA sequence: TGTGCCAGCAGCTCCAGTCTTGACGGGGGGGGGTACAATGAGCAGTTCTTC. This sequence encodes CASSSSLDGGGYNEQFF.

The rearrangement links TRBV6-1 to TRBJ2-7; 7 nucleotides align to TRBD2. Trimming removed 9 bases from V and 3 bases from J; junction bases left unmatched: 5. The germline CDR1 and CDR2 sequences are MNHNS and SASEGT. The CDR3 extends over 12 amino acids. Written as DNA, the CDR3 is TGTGCCAGTACTAGCGACCTCTACGAGCAGTACTTC. This gives the protein CASTSDLYEQYF.

The count of this clone is one. The chain combines TRBV27 with TRBJ2-1; 14 bases align to TRBD2. J gave up 1 base and V 7 bases, and 9 bases lay outside the gene matches. The CDR3 loop spans 18 amino acids. The germline V gene encodes CDR1 MNHEY and CDR2 SMNVEV (reference sequence). The CDR3 reads CASTPGTSGSGSYNEQFF. The CDR3 bases are TGTGCCAGCACCCCCGGGACTAGCGGGAGTGGTTCCTACAATGAGCAGTTCTTC.

The chain joins TRBV30 to TRBJ2-3; tentative D call: TRBD2 (5 bases). V was shortened by 4 bases and J by 3 bases, with 20 bases between the two germline ends. In germline, CDR1 is GTSNPN, CDR2 SVGIG (reference sequence). The CDR3 has 16 residues. DNA for the CDR3: TGTGCCTGGATGTACGCTGAGCGGAGAGGAACAGATACGCAGTATTTT. This codes for CAWMYAERRGTDTQYF.

DNA of the CDR3: TGTGCCAGCAGTTTAAGTCCCCGGGCCGGGGAGCTGTTTTTT. This gives the protein CASSLSPRAGELFF. The J gene is TRBJ2-2, the V gene TRBV28; D unclear. V was shortened by 2 bases and J by 6 bases, with 10 bases between the two germline ends. The CDR3 loop spans 14 amino acids. CDR1 and CDR2 from the germline V gene are MDHEN and SYDVKM.

J is TRBJ2-1 and V is TRBV5-4, with 13 bases matching TRBD2. Germline assignment: CDR1 SGHNT and CDR2 YYREEE (reference sequence). The CDR3 covers 16 residues. V dropped 0 bases and J dropped 8; count of bases not matched to a gene: 5. CDR3 in amino acids: CASSLGWTSGSDEQFF. CDR3 bases: TGTGCCAGCAGCTTGGGATGGACTAGCGGGAGCGATGAGCAGTTCTTC.

The chain links TRBV27 to TRBJ2-5; possibly TRBD1 for D (8 bases). The V and J ends lost 5 bases and 4 bases respectively, with 20 bases between them. The CDR3 spans 16 residues. Per germline, CDR1 MNHEY and CDR2 SMNVEV (reference sequence). CDR3 residues: CASSLYAYRGGETQYF. DNA of the CDR3: TGTGCCAGCAGTCTCTACGCCTACAGGGGGGGAGAGACCCAGTACTTC.

This clone has just a few counts. The rearrangement joins TRBV2 to TRBJ2-2; no clear D gene. The germline V and J ends were trimmed by 0 bases and 1 base, with 6 bases remaining between them. The germline CDR1 and CDR2 sequences are SNHLY and FYNNEI. The CDR3 sequence is 15 residues long. The DNA for the CDR3 is TGTGCCAGCAGTGAAGCGGCGGTGAACACCGGGGAGCTGTTTTTT. This gives the protein CASSEAAVNTGELFF.

CDR3 residues: CASSPGTPGGEQYF. As DNA, the CDR3 is TGTGCCAGCTCACCGGGAACTCCAGGAGGCGAGCAGTACTTC. The rearrangement uses TRBV18 and TRBJ2-7; weak D call: TRBD2 (5 bases). Trimming took off 3 bases at V and 6 bases at J, with 15 bases between the two ends. CDR3 length equals 14 residues. CDR1 and CDR2 from the germline V gene are KGHSH and LQKENI.